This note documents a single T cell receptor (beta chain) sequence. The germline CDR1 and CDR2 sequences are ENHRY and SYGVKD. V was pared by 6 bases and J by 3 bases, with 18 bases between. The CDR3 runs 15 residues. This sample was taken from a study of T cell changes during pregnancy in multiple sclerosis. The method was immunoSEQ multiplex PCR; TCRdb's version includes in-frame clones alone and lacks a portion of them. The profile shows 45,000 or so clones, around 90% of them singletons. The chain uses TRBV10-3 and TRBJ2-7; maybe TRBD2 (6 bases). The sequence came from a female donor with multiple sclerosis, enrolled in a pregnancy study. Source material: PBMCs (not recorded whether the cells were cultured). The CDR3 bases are TGTGCCATCAGCGCCGAATCGGGACTCATCTACGAGCAGTACTTC. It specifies CAISAESGLIYEQYF.